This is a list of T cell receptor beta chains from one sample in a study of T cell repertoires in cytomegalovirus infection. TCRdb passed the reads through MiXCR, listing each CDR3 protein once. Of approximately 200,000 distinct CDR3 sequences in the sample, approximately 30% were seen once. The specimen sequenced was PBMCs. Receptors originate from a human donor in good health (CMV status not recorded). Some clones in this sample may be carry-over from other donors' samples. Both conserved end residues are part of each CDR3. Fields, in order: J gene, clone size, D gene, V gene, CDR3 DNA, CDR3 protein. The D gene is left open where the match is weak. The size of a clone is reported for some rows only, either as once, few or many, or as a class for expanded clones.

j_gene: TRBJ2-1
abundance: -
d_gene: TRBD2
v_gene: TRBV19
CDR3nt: TGTGCCAGTAGTATATTTAGCGGGGGGGCAGGCAATGAGCAGTTCTTC
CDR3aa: CASSIFSGGAGNEQFF

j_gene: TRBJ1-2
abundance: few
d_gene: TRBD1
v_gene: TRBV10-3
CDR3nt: TGTGCCATCAGTGATCCGGCGACAGGGTCGGGCTATGGCTACACCTTC
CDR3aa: CAISDPATGSGYGYTF

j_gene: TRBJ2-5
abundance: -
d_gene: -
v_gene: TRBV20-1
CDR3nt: TGCAGTGCTAGAAGTTACGGGCGACCGGAGGAGACCCAGTACTTC
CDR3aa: CSARSYGRPEETQYF

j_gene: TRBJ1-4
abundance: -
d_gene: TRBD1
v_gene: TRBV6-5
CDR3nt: TGTGCCAGCAGTCTCGGGCCGGGACAGGGGTATGAAAAACTGTTTTTT
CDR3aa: CASSLGPGQGYEKLFF

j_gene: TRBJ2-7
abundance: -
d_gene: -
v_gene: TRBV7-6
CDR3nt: TGTGCCAGCAGCTCCCCTCGCCTTAGGGCGGTCTACGAGCAGTACTTC
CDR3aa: CASSSPRLRAVYEQYF

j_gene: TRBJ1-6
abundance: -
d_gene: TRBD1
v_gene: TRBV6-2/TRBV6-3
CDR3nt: TGTGCCAGCAGTTTTCCCCCGGGACAGAGAGGGTCACCCCTCCACTTT
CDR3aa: CASSFPPGQRGSPLHF

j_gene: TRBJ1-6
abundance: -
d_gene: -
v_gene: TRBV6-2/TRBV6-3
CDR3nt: TGTGCCAGCAGTAAGCCCACAGGGAGGCCCTTCGATAATTCACCCCTCCACTTT
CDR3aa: CASSKPTGRPFDNSPLHF

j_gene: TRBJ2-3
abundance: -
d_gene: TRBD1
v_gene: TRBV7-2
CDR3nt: TGTGCCAGCAAGAGGGACAGAGGGGCAGATACGCAGTATTTT
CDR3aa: CASKRDRGADTQYF

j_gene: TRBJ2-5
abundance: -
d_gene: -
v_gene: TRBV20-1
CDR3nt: TGCAGTGCTAGAAAGTGGGGAGGGACAGAGTCGGGGGAGACCCAGTACTTC
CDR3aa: CSARKWGGTESGETQYF

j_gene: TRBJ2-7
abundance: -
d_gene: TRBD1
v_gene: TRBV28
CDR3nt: TGTGCCAGCAGTTTACCAGGACAGGACCACGAGCAGTACTTC
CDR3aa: CASSLPGQDHEQYF

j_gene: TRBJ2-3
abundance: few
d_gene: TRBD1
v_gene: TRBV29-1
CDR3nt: TGCAGCGTGGGGACAGGGTGGGGGACAGATACGCAGTATTTT
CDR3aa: CSVGTGWGTDTQYF

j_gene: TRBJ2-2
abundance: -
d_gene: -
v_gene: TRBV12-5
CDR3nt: TGTGCTAGTGGCCTCACCGGGGAGCTGTTTTTT
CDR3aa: CASGLTGELFF

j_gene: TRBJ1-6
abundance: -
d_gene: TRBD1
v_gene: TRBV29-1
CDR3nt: TGCAGCGTTAGTCAGGGGGCGGATAATTCACCCCTCCACTTT
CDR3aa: CSVSQGADNSPLHF

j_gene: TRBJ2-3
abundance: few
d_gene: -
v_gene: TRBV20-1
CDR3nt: TGCAGTGCTAGTGACCAGGTGGGAGATACGCAGTATTTT
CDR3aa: CSASDQVGDTQYF

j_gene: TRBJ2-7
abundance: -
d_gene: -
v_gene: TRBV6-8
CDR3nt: TGTGCCAGCAGTGTCTGGGTTCTCGAAGGGGACGAGCAGTACTTC
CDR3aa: CASSVWVLEGDEQYF

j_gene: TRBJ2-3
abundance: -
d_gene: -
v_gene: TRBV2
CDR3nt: TGTGCCAGCAAATTCTGGGACGGGCTCACAGATACGCAGTATTTT
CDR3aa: CASKFWDGLTDTQYF

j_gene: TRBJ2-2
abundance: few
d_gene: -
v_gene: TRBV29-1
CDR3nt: TGCAGCATCCGGGACCCCGCACGCGGGGAGCTGTTTTTT
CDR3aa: CSIRDPARGELFF

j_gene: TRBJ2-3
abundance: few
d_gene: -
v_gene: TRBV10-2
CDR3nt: TGCGCCAGCAGACAGACCACAGATACGCAGTATTTT
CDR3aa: CASRQTTDTQYF

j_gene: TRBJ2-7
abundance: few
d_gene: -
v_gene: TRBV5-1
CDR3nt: TGCGCCAGCAGCTTGTCTGGTCCCCCCTACGAGCAGTACTTC
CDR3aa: CASSLSGPPYEQYF

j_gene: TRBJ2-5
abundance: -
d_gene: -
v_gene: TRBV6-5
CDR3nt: TGTGCCAGCAGTTACGGGCAGGCCAAGACCCAGTACTTC
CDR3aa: CASSYGQAKTQYF

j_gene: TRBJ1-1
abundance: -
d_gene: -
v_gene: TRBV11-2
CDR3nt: TGTGCCAGCAGCTTCTCTGGCGCTGAAGCTTTCTTT
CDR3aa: CASSFSGAEAFF

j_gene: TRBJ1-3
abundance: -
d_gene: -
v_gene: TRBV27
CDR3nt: TGTGCCAGCAGTCTTTTCCTCGGGGGAGGAAACACCATATATTTT
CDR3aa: CASSLFLGGGNTIYF

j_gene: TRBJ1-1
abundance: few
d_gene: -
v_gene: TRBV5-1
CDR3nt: TGCGCCAGCAGCAGCTTACAGGGGAACACTGAAGCTTTCTTT
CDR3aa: CASSSLQGNTEAFF

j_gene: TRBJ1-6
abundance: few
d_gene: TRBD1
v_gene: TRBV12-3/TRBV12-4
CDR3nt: TGTGCCAGCAGTTTAGGGACAGGGGATGGTAATTCACCCCTCCACTTT
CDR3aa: CASSLGTGDGNSPLHF

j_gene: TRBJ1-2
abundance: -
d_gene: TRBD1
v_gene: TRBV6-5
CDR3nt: TGTGCCAGCAGTTCCCCGGAGACAGGGGCGGGAGGCTACACCTTC
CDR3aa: CASSSPETGAGGYTF

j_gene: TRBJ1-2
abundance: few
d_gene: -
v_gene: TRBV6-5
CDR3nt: TGTGCCAGCAGTTACAAGGGTCCTTACTATGGCTACACCTTC
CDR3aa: CASSYKGPYYGYTF

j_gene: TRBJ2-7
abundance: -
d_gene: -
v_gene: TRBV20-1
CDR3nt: TGCAGTGCTAGAGTCATTCAGACAGATTACGAGCAGTACTTC
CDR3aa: CSARVIQTDYEQYF

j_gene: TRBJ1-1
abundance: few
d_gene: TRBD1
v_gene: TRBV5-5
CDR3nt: TGTGCCAGCAGTTTAAGACAGGGGGCTGTGAGCACTGAAGCTTTCTTT
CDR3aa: CASSLRQGAVSTEAFF

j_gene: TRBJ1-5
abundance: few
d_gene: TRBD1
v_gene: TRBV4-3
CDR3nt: TGCGCCAGCAGCCAAGAGGGCAGGGGGCGGAATCAGCCCCAGCATTTT
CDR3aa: CASSQEGRGRNQPQHF

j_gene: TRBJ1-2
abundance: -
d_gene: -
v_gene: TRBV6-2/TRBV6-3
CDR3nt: TGTGCCAGCAGTTACACGGGGGCTGACTATGGCTACACCTTC
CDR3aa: CASSYTGADYGYTF

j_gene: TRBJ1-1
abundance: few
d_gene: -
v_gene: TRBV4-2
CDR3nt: TGTGCCAGCAGCCTCGCGAACTCTGAAGCTTTCTTT
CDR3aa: CASSLANSEAFF

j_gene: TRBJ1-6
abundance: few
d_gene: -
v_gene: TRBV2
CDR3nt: TGTGCCAGCAGTGAAAGGGGGAGCTCCTATAATTCACCCCTCCACTTT
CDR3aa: CASSERGSSYNSPLHF

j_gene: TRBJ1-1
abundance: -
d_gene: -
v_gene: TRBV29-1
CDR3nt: TGCAGCGTTGGGGGGGAAGCTTTCTTT
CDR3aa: CSVGGEAFF

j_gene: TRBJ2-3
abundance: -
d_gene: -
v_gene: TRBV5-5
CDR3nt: TGTGCCAGCAGCCCGGGGTTGGACAGCTACACAGATACGCAGTATTTT
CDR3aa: CASSPGLDSYTDTQYF

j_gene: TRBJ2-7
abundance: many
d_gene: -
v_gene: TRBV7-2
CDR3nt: TGTGCCAGCAGCTTAGGGATCGGGACAACCCACGAGCAGTACTTC
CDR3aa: CASSLGIGTTHEQYF

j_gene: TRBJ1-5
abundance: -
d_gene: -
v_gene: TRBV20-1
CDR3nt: TGCAGTGCTAGAGATAGCAGACAGAATCAGCCCCAGCATTTT
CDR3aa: CSARDSRQNQPQHF

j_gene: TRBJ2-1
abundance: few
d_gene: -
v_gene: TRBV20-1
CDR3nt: TGCAGTGCTCTCTTTCGAAGCGGCATGGCGGATGAGCAGTTCTTC
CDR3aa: CSALFRSGMADEQFF

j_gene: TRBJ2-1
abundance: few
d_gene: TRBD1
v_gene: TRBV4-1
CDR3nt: TGCGCCAGCAGGGGGACAGGGATTGTTAATGAGCAGTTCTTC
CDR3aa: CASRGTGIVNEQFF

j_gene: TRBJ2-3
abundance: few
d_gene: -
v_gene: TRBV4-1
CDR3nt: TGCGCCAGCAGCCAAGAACCGGGCCCGCGGGATACGCAGTATTTT
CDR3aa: CASSQEPGPRDTQYF

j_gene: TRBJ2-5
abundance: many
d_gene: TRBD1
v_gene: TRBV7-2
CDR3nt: TGTGCCAGCAGCACTGGGACAGGGAAGAGAACCCAGTACTTC
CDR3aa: CASSTGTGKRTQYF

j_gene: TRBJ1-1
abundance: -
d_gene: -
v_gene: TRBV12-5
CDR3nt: TGTGCTAGTGGTTTTGGTACCAGTTTTGCCACTGAAGCTTTCTTT
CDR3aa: CASGFGTSFATEAFF

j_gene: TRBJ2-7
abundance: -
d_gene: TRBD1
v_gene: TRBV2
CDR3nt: TGTGCCAGCAGAGTGACCGGGACAGCTTACGAGCAGTACTTC
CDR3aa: CASRVTGTAYEQYF

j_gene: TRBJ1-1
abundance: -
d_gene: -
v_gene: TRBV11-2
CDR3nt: TGTGCCAGCAGCTTAGCGTGGAACACTGAAGCTTTCTTT
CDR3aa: CASSLAWNTEAFF

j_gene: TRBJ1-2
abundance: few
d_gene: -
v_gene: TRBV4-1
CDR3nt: TGCGCCAGCAGCCAAGAAACAGGAGCTAACTATGGCTACACCTTC
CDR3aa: CASSQETGANYGYTF

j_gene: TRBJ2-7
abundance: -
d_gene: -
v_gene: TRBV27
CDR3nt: TGTGCCAGCAGTTTCCGGTTTATGGGATCTACCTACGAGCAGTACTTC
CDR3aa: CASSFRFMGSTYEQYF

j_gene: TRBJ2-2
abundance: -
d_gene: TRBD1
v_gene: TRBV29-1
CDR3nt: TGCAGCGCCAAGAGAGGGACAGAAATTGGCGGGGAGCTGTTTTTT
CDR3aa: CSAKRGTEIGGELFF

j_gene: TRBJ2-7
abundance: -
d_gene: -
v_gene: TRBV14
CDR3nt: TGTGCCAGCAGCCAAGGACGGTTTTACGATCAGTACTTC
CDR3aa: CASSQGRFYDQYF

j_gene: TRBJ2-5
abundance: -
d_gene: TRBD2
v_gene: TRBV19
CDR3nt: TGTGCCAGTAGTACACAAGCGGGGGAAGAGACCCAGTACTTC
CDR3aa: CASSTQAGEETQYF

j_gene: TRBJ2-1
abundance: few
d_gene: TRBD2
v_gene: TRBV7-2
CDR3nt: TGTGCCAGCAGCTTCGGGGGGACTAGCGGTGGAGAGCAGTTCTTC
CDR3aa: CASSFGGTSGGEQFF

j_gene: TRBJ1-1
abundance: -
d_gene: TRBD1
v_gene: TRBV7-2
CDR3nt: TGTGCCAACAGCTTACAGGGGCTAGCGGCTGAAGCTTTCTTT
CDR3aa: CANSLQGLAAEAFF

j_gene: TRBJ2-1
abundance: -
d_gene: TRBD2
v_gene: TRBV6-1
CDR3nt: TGTGCCAGCAGTACCGGGACTAGCGGGGGGGCCTATGAGCAGTTCTTC
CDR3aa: CASSTGTSGGAYEQFF

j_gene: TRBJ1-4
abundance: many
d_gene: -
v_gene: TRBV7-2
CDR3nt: TGTGCCAGCAGCTTACCGGCCGTTTTTGCAACTAATGAAAAACTGTTTTTT
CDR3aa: CASSLPAVFATNEKLFF

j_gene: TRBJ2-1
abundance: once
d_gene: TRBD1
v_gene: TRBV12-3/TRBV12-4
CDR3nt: TGTGTCAGCAGATTGACAGGGCCCTACAATGAGCAGTTCTTC
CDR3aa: CVSRLTGPYNEQFF

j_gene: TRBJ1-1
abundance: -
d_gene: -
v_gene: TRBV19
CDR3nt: TGTGCCAGTAGTATGGGGGACAACACTGAAGCTTTCTTT
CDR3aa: CASSMGDNTEAFF

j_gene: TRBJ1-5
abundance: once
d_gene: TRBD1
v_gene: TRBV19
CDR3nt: TGTGCCAGTAGTATTCCGGGACAGGGTAGCAATCAGCCCCAGCATTTT
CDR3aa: CASSIPGQGSNQPQHF